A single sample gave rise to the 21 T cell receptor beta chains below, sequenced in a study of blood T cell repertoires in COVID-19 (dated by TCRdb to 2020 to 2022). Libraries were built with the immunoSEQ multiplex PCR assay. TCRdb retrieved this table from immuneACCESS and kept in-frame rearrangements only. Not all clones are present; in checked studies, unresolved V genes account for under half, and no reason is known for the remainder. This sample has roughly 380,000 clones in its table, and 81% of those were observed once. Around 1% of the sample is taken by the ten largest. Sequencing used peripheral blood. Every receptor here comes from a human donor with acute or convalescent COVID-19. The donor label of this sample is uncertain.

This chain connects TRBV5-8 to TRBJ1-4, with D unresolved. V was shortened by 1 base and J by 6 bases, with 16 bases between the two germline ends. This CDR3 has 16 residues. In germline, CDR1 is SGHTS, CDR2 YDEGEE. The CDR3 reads CASSLWESRRDEKLFF. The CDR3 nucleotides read TGTGCCAGCAGCTTGTGGGAAAGCCGGCGGGATGAAAAACTGTTTTTT.

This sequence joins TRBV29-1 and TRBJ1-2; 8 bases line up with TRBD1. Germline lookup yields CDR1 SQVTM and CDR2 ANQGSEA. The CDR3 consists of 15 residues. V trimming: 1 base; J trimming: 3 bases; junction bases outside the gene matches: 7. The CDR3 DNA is TGCAGCGTTGAAGCCAGGGGGCAAGGGGACTATGGCTACACCTTC. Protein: CSVEARGQGDYGYTF.

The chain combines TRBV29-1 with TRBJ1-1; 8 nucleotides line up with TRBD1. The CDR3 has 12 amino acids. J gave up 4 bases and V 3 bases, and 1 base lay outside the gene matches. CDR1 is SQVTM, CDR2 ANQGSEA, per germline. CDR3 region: CSVETGVTEAFF. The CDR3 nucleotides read TGCAGCGTTGAGACAGGGGTCACTGAAGCTTTCTTT.

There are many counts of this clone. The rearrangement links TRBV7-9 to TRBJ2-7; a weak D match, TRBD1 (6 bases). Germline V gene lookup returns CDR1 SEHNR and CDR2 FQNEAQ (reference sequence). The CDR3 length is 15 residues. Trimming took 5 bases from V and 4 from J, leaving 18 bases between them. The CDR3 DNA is TGTGCCAGCAGCCTAGATGGGGGCGCCGGATACGAGCAGTACTTC. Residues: CASSLDGGAGYEQYF.

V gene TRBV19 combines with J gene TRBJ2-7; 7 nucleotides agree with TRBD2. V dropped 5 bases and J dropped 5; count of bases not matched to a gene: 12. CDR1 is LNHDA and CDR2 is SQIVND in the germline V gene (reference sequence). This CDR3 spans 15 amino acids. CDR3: CASSSLTGGRDEQYF. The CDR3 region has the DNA TGTGCCAGTAGTTCACTGACTGGCGGGAGAGACGAGCAGTACTTC.

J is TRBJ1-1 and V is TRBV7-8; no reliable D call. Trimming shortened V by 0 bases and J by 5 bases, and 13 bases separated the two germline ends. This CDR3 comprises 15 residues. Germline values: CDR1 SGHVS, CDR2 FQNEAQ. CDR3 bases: TGTGCCAGCAGCTTAGCGCTGTCTAGAGGGACTGAAGCTTTCTTT. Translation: CASSLALSRGTEAFF.

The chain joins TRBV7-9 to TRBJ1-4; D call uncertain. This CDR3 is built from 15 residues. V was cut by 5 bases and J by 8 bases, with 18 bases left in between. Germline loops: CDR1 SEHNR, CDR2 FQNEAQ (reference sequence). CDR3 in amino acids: CASSLNGKWGEKLFF. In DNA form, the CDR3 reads TGTGCCAGCAGCCTAAACGGGAAGTGGGGAGAAAAACTGTTTTTT.

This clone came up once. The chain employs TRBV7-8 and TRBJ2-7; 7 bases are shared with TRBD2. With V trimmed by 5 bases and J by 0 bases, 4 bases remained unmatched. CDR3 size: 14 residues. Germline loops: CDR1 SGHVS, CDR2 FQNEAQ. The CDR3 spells CASSPRTSSYEQYF. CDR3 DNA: TGTGCCAGCAGCCCAAGGACTAGCTCCTACGAGCAGTACTTC.

DNA of the CDR3: TGTGCCACACAGTCCACTAGAAATGAAAAACTGTTTTTT. The encoded protein is CATQSTRNEKLFF. V gene TRBV18 combines with J gene TRBJ1-4; D uncertain. The CDR3 is 13 amino acids. CDR1 is KGHSH, CDR2 LQKENI, per germline. Trimming took off 10 bases at V and 5 bases at J, with 14 bases between the two ends.

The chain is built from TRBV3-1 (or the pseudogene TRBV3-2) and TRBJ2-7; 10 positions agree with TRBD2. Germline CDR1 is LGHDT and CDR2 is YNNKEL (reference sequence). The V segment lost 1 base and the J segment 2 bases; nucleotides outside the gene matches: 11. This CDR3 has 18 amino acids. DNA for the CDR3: TGTGCCAGCAGCCAAGTTGCGACCACTAGCGGGAAGACCTACGAGCAGTACTTC. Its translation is CASSQVATTSGKTYEQYF.

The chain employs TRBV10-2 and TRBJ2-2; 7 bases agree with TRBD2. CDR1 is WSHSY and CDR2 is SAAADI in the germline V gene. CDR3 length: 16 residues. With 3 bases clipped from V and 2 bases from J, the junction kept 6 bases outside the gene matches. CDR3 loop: CASSEVGGLNTGELFF. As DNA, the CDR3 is TGCGCCAGCAGTGAAGTGGGGGGACTAAACACCGGGGAGCTGTTTTTT.

The CDR3 bases are TGTGCCAGCCGTCGGACAGGGATGGGAAACACCATATATTTT. Translation: CASRRTGMGNTIYF. The chain joins TRBV27 to TRBJ1-3; 8 nucleotides align to TRBD1. In germline, CDR1 is MNHEY, CDR2 SMNVEV (reference sequence). There are 14 residues in the CDR3. J lost 4 bases, V lost 8 bases, and 7 bases had no gene match.

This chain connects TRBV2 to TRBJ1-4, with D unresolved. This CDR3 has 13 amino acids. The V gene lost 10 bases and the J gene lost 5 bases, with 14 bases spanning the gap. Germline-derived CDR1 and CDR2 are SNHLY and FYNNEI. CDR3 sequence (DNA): TGTGCCACCTCAAGAGGGAGAAATGAAAAACTGTTTTTT. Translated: CATSRGRNEKLFF.

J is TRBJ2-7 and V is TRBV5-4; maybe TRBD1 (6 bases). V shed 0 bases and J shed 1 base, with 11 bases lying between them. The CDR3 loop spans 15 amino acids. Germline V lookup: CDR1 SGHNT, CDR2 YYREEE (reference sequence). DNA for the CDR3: TGTGCCAGCAGCTTGGGAGGGACACTGTCCTACGAGCAGTACTTC. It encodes CASSLGGTLSYEQYF. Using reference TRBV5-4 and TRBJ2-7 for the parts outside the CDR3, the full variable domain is ETGVTQSPTHLIKTRGQQVTLRCSSQSGHNTVSWYQQALGQGPQFIFQYYREEENGRGNFPPRFSGLQFPNYSSELNVNALELDDSALYLCASSLGGTLSYEQYFGPGTRLTVT.

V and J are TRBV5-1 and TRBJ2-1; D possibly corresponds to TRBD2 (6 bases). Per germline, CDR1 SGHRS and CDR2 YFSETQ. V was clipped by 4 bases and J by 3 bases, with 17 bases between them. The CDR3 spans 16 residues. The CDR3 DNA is TGCGCCAGCAGCCGAGCCGGGACTGAGTTCTACAATGAGCAGTTCTTC. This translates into CASSRAGTEFYNEQFF.

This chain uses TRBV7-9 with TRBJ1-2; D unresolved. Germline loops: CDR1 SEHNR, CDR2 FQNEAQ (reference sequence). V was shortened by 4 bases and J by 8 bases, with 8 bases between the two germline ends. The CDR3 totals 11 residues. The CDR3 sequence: CASSSGLGYTF. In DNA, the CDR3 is TGTGCCAGCAGCTCCGGTCTAGGCTACACCTTC.

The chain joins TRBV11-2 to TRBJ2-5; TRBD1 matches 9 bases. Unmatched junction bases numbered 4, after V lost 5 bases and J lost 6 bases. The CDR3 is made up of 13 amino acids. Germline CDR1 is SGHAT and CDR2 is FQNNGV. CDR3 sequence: CASSTQGAKTQYF. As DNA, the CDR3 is TGTGCCAGCAGCACACAGGGGGCGAAGACCCAGTACTTC.

CDR3 bases: TGTGCCTGGAGTGACAGCATGAACACTGAAGCTTTCTTT. This gives the protein CAWSDSMNTEAFF. The rearrangement uses TRBV30 and TRBJ1-1; D is ambiguous. Trimming pared 1 base from V and 0 bases from J, leaving 6 bases between. The length of the CDR3 is 13 residues. The germline CDR1 and CDR2 sequences are GTSNPN and SVGIG (reference sequence).

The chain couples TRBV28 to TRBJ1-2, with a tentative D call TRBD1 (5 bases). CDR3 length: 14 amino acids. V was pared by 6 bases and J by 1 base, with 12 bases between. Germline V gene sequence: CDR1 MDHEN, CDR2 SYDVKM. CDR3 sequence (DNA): TGTGCCAGCAGCGTGGGGGGAGATAACTATGGCTACACCTTC. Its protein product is CASSVGGDNYGYTF.

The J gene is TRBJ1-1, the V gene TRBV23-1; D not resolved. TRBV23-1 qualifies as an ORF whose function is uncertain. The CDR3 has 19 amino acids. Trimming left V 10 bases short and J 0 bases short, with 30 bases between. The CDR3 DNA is TGCGCCACTAAACCCCTCGCAGGCAGAGTGTTAAACATGAACACTGAAGCTTTCTTT. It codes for CATKPLAGRVLNMNTEAFF.

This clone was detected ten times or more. The DNA for the CDR3 is TGTGCCAGCAGCAAAGCTTCGGGACAATCTGGGGCCAACGTCCTGACTTTC. Translating gives CASSKASGQSGANVLTF. The rearrangement joins TRBV4-2 to TRBJ2-6, with D perhaps TRBD1 (6 bases). The length of the CDR3 is 17 residues. Germline V gene sequence: CDR1 LGHNA, CDR2 YNFKEQ. Trimming removed 5 bases at V and 1 base at J, with 15 bases between.